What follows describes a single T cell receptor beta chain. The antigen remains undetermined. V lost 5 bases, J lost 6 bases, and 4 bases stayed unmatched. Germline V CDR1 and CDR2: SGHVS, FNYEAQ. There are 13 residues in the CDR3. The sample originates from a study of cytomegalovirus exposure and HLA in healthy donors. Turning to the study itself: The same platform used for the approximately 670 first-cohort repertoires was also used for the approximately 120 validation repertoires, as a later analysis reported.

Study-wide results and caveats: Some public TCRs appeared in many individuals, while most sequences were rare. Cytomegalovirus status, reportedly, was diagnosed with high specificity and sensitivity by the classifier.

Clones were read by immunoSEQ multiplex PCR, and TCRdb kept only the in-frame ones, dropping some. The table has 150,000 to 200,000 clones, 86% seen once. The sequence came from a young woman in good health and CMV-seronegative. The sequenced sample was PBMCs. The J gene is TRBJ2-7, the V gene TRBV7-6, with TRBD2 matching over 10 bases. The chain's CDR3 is CASSVRTSGEQYF. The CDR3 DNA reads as TGTGCCAGCAGCGTACGGACTAGCGGCGAGCAGTACTTC.